This note documents a single TCR beta chain sequence. The antigen is undetermined. This record belongs to a study of T cell responses to AZD1222 COVID-19 vaccine. Trimming shortened V by 2 bases and J by 5 bases, and 9 bases separated the two germline ends. CDR1 and CDR2 (germline): LGHDT, YNNKEL (reference sequence). The CDR3 is 13 residues long. Whole-study findings and limits: Two doses of AZD1222 preceded a rise in Spike-specific TCR breadth and depth.

Libraries were prepared by immunoSEQ multiplex PCR; TCRdb keeps only in-frame clonotypes and omits some of them. The repertoire holds around 160,000 clones, with roughly nine tenths as singletons. The TCR was taken from an adult in good health. This sample comprised peripheral blood, obtained on day 0 of AZD1222 vaccination. This chain joins TRBV3-1 (or the pseudogene TRBV3-2) and TRBJ1-1; D possibly corresponds to TRBD1 (5 bases). The CDR3 reads CASSQNGATEAFF. DNA for the CDR3: TGTGCCAGCAGCCAAAATGGGGCGACTGAAGCTTTCTTT.